This T cell receptor (beta chain) was identified in a study of T cells in tumors after PD-1 blockade. Study-wide context: Each patient got pembrolizumab 200 mg every 3 weeks or cemiplimab 350 mg every 2 weeks. A subset received ongoing vismodegib 150 mg daily alongside anti-PD-1 therapy.

The CDR3 loop spans 15 amino acids. Germline V gene lookup returns CDR1 LGHDT and CDR2 YNNKEL (reference sequence). As for this clone: Its target is not known. The junction and the germline gene differ at one end; a read error may be behind it. Distinct nucleotide sequences in the sample also encode this CDR3.

The repertoire was sequenced with immunoSEQ multiplex PCR; TCRdb's copy has only in-frame clones and lacks some. The sample lists approximately 60,000 clones, about 74% seen once, with 4.7% in the top ten. Overall study results and limits: Approximately 43% of tumor TCR clonotypes were also found in blood.

The receptor was isolated from a human donor with basal cell carcinoma. The chain links TRBV3-1 (or the pseudogene TRBV3-2) to TRBJ1-6; D might be TRBD1 (5 bases). The source was PBMCs, collected after anti-PD-1 treatment. Here the CDR3 DNA reads TGTGCCAGTAGCCGACAGAGCTCCTATAATTCACCCCTCCACTTT. It codes for CASSRQSSYNSPLHF.